Each of the 20 T cell receptor beta chains below was sequenced from the same sample in a study of post-analysis software for immune sequencing data. The study, taken as a whole, reports: Included in a set of roughly five TRBV segments more frequent in patients than controls were TRBV5-6, TRBV5-1 and TRBV20-1.

TCR beta cDNA libraries included unique molecular identifiers. Each CDR3 protein gets one entry after TCRdb re-called the PCR reads with MiXCR. The sample shows 800,000 to 950,000 distinct CDR3 sequences, approximately 53% of them seen only once. Their specific antigens are unknown. The sequenced sample was blood. The receptors originated from a girl aged 10-17 years with multiple sclerosis.

The chain couples TRBV20-1 to TRBJ2-1; TRBD1 matches at 10 bases. Germline-derived CDR1 and CDR2 are DFQATT and SNEGSKA (reference sequence). The V and J ends lost 2 bases and 4 bases, in that order; junction bases with no gene match: 5. This CDR3 is built from 15 residues. The CDR3 sequence: CSARSPGQGYNEQFF. DNA of the CDR3: TGCAGTGCTAGATCTCCGGGACAGGGGTACAATGAGCAGTTCTTC.

The chain links TRBV7-9 to TRBJ2-7; D is unresolved. In germline, CDR1 is SEHNR, CDR2 FQNEAQ (reference sequence). V lost 5 bases to trimming and J lost 0 bases, with 14 bases between them. This CDR3 has 15 residues. The CDR3 nucleotides are TGTGCCAGCAGCCCCCTGGCCCGCAGCTCCTACGAGCAGTACTTC. Translation: CASSPLARSSYEQYF.

The chain is built from TRBV12-3 or TRBV12-4 and TRBJ2-4; TRBD2 might be the D (5 bases). The last part of the DNA fits TRBJ2-7 better; the J call may be wrong. The CDR3 totals 13 residues. CDR3 DNA: TGTGCCAGCAGCCCTTCTAGCAACTACGAGCAGTACTTC. Residues: CASSPSSNYEQYF.

This clonotype was counted a few times. The V gene is TRBV10-3, the J gene TRBJ1-1; TRBD1 matches 10 bases. Germline CDR1 reads ENHRY; CDR2 reads SYGVKD. The CDR3 spans 14 residues. Trimming cost V 8 bases and J 2 bases; bases outside gene matches: 5. The CDR3: CAIGQGGGNTEAFF. The CDR3 DNA is TGTGCCATCGGACAGGGGGGAGGTAACACTGAAGCTTTCTTT.

This rearrangement joins TRBV7-6 to TRBJ2-7; possibly TRBD1 for D (6 bases). CDR3 length equals 16 residues. The V end was cut by 1 base, the J end by 5 bases, with 18 bases between. The germline V gene encodes CDR1 SGHVS and CDR2 FNYEAQ. The CDR3 DNA follows: TGTGCCAGCAGCTTAGGGGCAACAGGGATTTTTAACGAGCAGTACTTC. Translation: CASSLGATGIFNEQYF.

The chain links TRBV7-3 to TRBJ2-1; TRBD1 is a possible D gene (5 bases). V lost 0 bases, J lost 8 bases, and 11 bases lay in between. Germline V CDR1 and CDR2: SGHTA, FQGTGA. The CDR3 covers 14 residues. The CDR3 loop reads CASSLTQGSHEQFF. In nucleotides, the CDR3 is TGTGCCAGCAGCTTAACCCAGGGTTCACATGAGCAGTTCTTC.

Here the CDR3 DNA reads TGCAGCCGGAGACTAGCGGGTAACACAGATACGCAGTATTTT. Protein product: CSRRLAGNTDTQYF. The chain recombines TRBV20-1 with TRBJ2-3; 10 nucleotides agree with TRBD2. The CDR3 length is 14 residues. Per germline, CDR1 DFQATT and CDR2 SNEGSKA (reference sequence).

There are a few counts of this clonotype. V gene TRBV5-1 combines with J gene TRBJ2-3; no definite D call. Trimming removed 5 bases at V and 0 bases at J, with 7 bases between. Germline CDR1 and CDR2: SGHRS and YFSETQ. The CDR3 extends over 13 amino acids. The CDR3 spells CASRASSTDTQYF. In DNA form, the CDR3 reads TGCGCCAGCAGGGCTTCTAGCACAGATACGCAGTATTTT.

The CDR3 here is CASSPTANPGQPQHF. CDR3 nucleotides: TGTGCCAGCAGTCCGACGGCCAATCCGGGGCAGCCCCAGCATTTT. The rearrangement uses TRBV6-5 and TRBJ1-5, with D uncertain. Germline lookup yields CDR1 MNHEY and CDR2 SVGAGI. Deletions cut 5 bases from V and 7 bases from J, with 18 bases between. The CDR3 has 15 residues.

Comment on this clonotype: A much more abundant neighbour one base away suggests this may be a read error. This chain uses TRBV7-8 with TRBJ1-2, with D perhaps TRBD1 (6 bases). There are 14 residues in the CDR3. CDR1 SGHVS and CDR2 FQNEAQ come from the germline V gene. The CDR3 coding sequence is TGTGCCTGCAGCTTAGCGCGTCAGGGGCGCGGCTACACCTTC. This sequence encodes CACSLARQGRGYTF.

V is TRBV7-9 and J is TRBJ2-1, with 7 positions matching TRBD1. Germline-derived CDR1 and CDR2 are SEHNR and FQNEAQ (reference sequence). V dropped 1 base and J dropped 4; count of bases not matched to a gene: 7. The CDR3 totals 16 residues. As DNA, the CDR3 is TGTGCCAGCAGCTTAGGTGGTGGGACAGAATACAATGAGCAGTTCTTC. The encoded protein is CASSLGGGTEYNEQFF. The full variable domain, in which reference TRBV7-9 and TRBJ2-1 provide the parts outside the CDR3, is DTGVSQNPRHKITKRGQNVTFRCDPISEHNRLYWYRQTLGQGPEFLTYFQNEAQLEKSRLLSDRFSAERPKGSFSTLEIQRTEQGDSAMYLCASSLGGGTEYNEQFFGPGTRLTVL.

The table lists this clonotype with a few counts. The V gene is TRBV7-2, the J gene TRBJ2-7; the D gene is possibly TRBD2 (5 bases). Germline CDR1 SGHTA, CDR2 FQGNSA. The length of the CDR3 is 14 residues. With 3 bases removed from V and 2 bases from J, the gap between germline ends came to 11 bases. CDR3 in amino acids: CASSFPTTTYEQYF. CDR3 DNA: TGTGCCAGCAGCTTCCCGACTACCACCTACGAGCAGTACTTC.

This rearrangement joins TRBV29-1 to TRBJ2-1; 9 bases align to TRBD2. The CDR3 has 13 amino acids. The germline gives CDR1 SQVTM, CDR2 ANQGSEA. Trimming removed 5 bases from V and 8 bases from J; junction bases left unmatched: 7. The CDR3 DNA reads as TGCAGCGTTAAGGCGGGAGGGCCATATGAGCAGTTCTTC. Translated: CSVKAGGPYEQFF.

This clonotype was seen repeatedly, ten times or more. The V call is TRBV5-6, the J call TRBJ2-1; possibly TRBD1 for D (5 bases). In germline, CDR1 is SGHDT, CDR2 YYEEEE. The CDR3 has 14 residues. Trimming left V 1 base short and J 4 bases short, with 9 bases between. CDR3 amino acids: CASSLPGRYNEQFF. CDR3 DNA: TGTGCCAGCAGCTTGCCAGGGCGGTACAATGAGCAGTTCTTC. The full variable domain, completed using reference TRBV5-6 and TRBJ2-1, is DAGVTQSPTHLIKTRGQQVTLRCSPKSGHDTVSWYQQALGQGPQFIFQYYEEEERQRGNFPDRFSGHQFPNYSSELNVNALLLGDSALYLCASSLPGRYNEQFFGPGTRLTVL.

The chain couples TRBV11-2 to TRBJ2-3; D is perhaps TRBD2 (6 bases). Per the germline V gene, CDR1 is SGHAT and CDR2 is FQNNGV. Deletions cut 1 base from V and 1 base from J, with 9 bases between. CDR3 size: 15 residues. The CDR3 DNA follows: TGTGCCAGCAGCTTAGCCCCGGGGGGCACAGATACGCAGTATTTT. This codes for CASSLAPGGTDTQYF.

This chain uses TRBV2 with TRBJ2-1, with a possible D match to TRBD1 (6 bases). The V and J ends lost 1 base and 8 bases respectively, with 15 bases between them. The germline gives CDR1 SNHLY, CDR2 FYNNEI. The CDR3 totals 15 residues. This CDR3 is CASSEVGWGLDEQFF. The DNA of the CDR3 is TGTGCCAGCAGTGAAGTGGGGTGGGGGCTTGATGAGCAGTTCTTC.

V gene TRBV20-1 combines with J gene TRBJ2-1; a possible D gene is TRBD2 (7 bases). This CDR3 spans 13 amino acids. Germline V gene lookup returns CDR1 DFQATT and CDR2 SNEGSKA (reference sequence). Trimming removed 6 bases at V and 5 bases at J, with 14 bases between. CDR3 bases: TGCAGTGCCGGCCACGGGGGGCACAATGAGCAGTTCTTC. Its protein product is CSAGHGGHNEQFF.

This chain joins TRBV5-1 and TRBJ1-2; TRBD1 might be the D (5 bases). From germline, CDR1 is SGHRS and CDR2 YFSETQ. The CDR3 runs to 14 residues. V lost 4 bases to trimming and J lost 2 bases, with 12 bases between them. For the CDR3, the DNA is TGCGCCAGCAGCGTAGGGGCCCCAAACTATGGCTACACCTTC. Amino acids: CASSVGAPNYGYTF. The variable domain in full, completed from reference TRBV5-1 and TRBJ1-2, reads KAGVTQTPRYLIKTRGQQVTLSCSPISGHRSVSWYQQTPGQGLQFLFEYFSETQRNKGNFPGRFSGRQFSNSRSEMNVSTLELGDSALYLCASSVGAPNYGYTFGSGTRLTVV.

In its sample, this clonotype was seen a few times. CDR3 sequence: CSSPGAAGGLETQYF. CDR3 DNA sequence: TGCAGCTCCCCCGGGGCAGCGGGGGGGCTCGAGACCCAGTACTTC. The gene calls are TRBV29-1 and TRBJ2-7; 10 bases match TRBD2. The end of the DNA aligns better with TRBJ2-5, so the J call may be wrong. CDR1 and CDR2 from the germline V gene are SQVTM and ANQGSEA. This CDR3 contains 15 residues.

The rearrangement links TRBV7-2 to TRBJ2-1, with 7 bases matching TRBD1. The trim removed 4 bases at V and 3 bases at J, leaving 3 bases unmatched. The V gene's germline CDR1 is SGHTA and CDR2 FQGNSA. This CDR3 region has 14 residues. CDR3 DNA sequence: TGTGCCAGCAGCTCGGGACAGCACTACAATGAGCAGTTCTTC. Translated: CASSSGQHYNEQFF.